Reported below is one T cell receptor (beta chain). Enrollment of patients from Seattle took place during active infection, with longitudinal follow-up. The V and J ends lost 1 base and 8 bases respectively, with 21 bases between them. Germline values: CDR1 SGHTA, CDR2 FQGNSA. This CDR3 comprises 17 residues. This sample is drawn from a study of blood T cell repertoires in COVID-19. For the study at large: Nucleic acid was either cDNA or gDNA, and it came from T cells, B-cell-depleted T cells, or PBMCs.

Method: immunoSEQ multiplex PCR; TCRdb's copy keeps in-frame clones and lacks some. The data show around 400,000 clones, around 87% seen once. Sequencing was performed on peripheral blood. The V call is TRBV7-2, the J call TRBJ2-1; TRBD2 might be the D (6 bases). The clonotype originates from a woman aged 30 to 39 with COVID-19, enrolled during active disease. The CDR3: CASSLEVPGLRSDEQFF. Here the CDR3 DNA reads TGTGCCAGCAGCTTAGAGGTACCGGGACTTCGGTCCGATGAGCAGTTCTTC.